The 20 T cell receptor beta chains reported below all come from one sample, sequenced in a study of chemoradiotherapy in HPV16-positive cancers. Data came from immunoSEQ multiplex PCR; TCRdb stores just in-frame clones and leaves some out. This sample has 15,000 or so clones, with approximately 70% found just once. The biological material was taken from a patient who underwent chemoradiotherapy. The receptor set was obtained from a human donor with HPV-associated anogenital cancer.

The chain couples TRBV4-2 to TRBJ1-2, with 7 bases lining up with TRBD1. Unmatched junction bases numbered 8, after V lost 6 bases and J lost 4 bases. The CDR3 length is 14 residues. CDR1 and CDR2 (germline): LGHNA, YNFKEQ. The CDR3 nucleotides read TGTGCCAGCAGGCCCACAGGGGCAGGCTATGGCTACACCTTC. It codes for CASRPTGAGYGYTF.

In regard to this clone: A read error may produce the germline difference seen at one junction end. This chain uses TRBV27 with TRBJ1-6, with D perhaps TRBD1 (6 bases). Germline assignment: CDR1 MNHEY and CDR2 SMNVEV (reference sequence). The CDR3 extends over 15 amino acids. For the CDR3, the DNA is TGTGCCTGCAGGGAAGGGGGTTCCTATAATTCACCCCTCCACTTT. This codes for CACREGGSYNSPLHF.

The CDR3 coding sequence is TGTGCCTGGAAAGGGGGGCCGGGGTCACCCCTCCACTTT. The encoded protein is CAWKGGPGSPLHF. The rearrangement uses TRBV30 and TRBJ1-6; possibly TRBD1 for D (6 bases). The ends were cut back, 4 bases at V and 10 bases at J, with 14 bases in the middle. The CDR3 totals 13 residues. The germline V gene encodes CDR1 GTSNPN and CDR2 SVGIG (reference sequence).

The chain recombines TRBV5-5 with TRBJ2-7, with a possible D match to TRBD1 (6 bases). CDR1 is SGHKS, CDR2 YYEKEE, per germline (reference sequence). The V end was cut by 3 bases, the J end by 1 base, with 11 bases between. This CDR3 contains 14 residues. The CDR3 DNA sequence: TGTGCCAGCAGCTCAACCGACAGGTCCTACGAGCAGTACTTC. This encodes CASSSTDRSYEQYF.

This clone was recorded only once. The chain carries TRBV10-1 and TRBJ2-3, with 8 bases aligning to TRBD2. V lost 0 bases to trimming and J lost 1 base; unmatched junction nucleotides: 6. This CDR3 is built from 17 residues. CDR1 WNHNN and CDR2 SYGVQD come from the germline V gene (reference sequence). CDR3 loop: CASSESTMGLGTDTQYF. The DNA for the CDR3 is TGCGCCAGCAGTGAGTCGACTATGGGACTAGGCACAGATACGCAGTATTTT.

This chain links TRBV30 with TRBJ1-2; D remains unclear. The CDR3 runs to 11 residues. V dropped 3 bases and J dropped 8 bases, with 10 bases sitting between them. CDR1 and CDR2 from the germline V gene are GTSNPN and SVGIG (reference sequence). The CDR3 loop is CAWRAGQGYTF. The CDR3 bases are TGTGCCTGGAGGGCTGGGCAGGGCTACACCTTC.

CDR3 in amino acids: CASREPQGWGYTF. The CDR3 DNA follows: TGTGCCAGCAGGGAACCGCAGGGATGGGGCTACACCTTC. The genes are TRBV6-1 and TRBJ1-2; maybe TRBD1 (5 bases). CDR3 length equals 13 residues. The V gene lost 6 bases and the J gene lost 8 bases, with 16 bases spanning the gap. From germline, CDR1 is MNHNS and CDR2 SASEGT.

This clone was seen a few times. The chain has TRBV11-2 and TRBJ2-3; TRBD2 matches at 9 bases. This CDR3 is built from 17 residues. In germline, CDR1 is SGHAT, CDR2 FQNNGV. J lost 4 bases, V lost 0 bases, and 8 bases had no gene match. The CDR3 bases are TGTGCCAGCAGCTTAGATCTACCAGCGGGGGGATCAGATACGCAGTATTTT. Translating gives CASSLDLPAGGSDTQYF.

The chain uses TRBV2 and TRBJ1-2, with 8 positions matching TRBD1. V shed 4 bases, J shed 7 bases, and the junction held 8 bases outside the gene matches. This CDR3 is 14 amino acids long. Germline CDR1 and CDR2: SNHLY and FYNNEI. DNA for the CDR3: TGTGCCAGCAGTGCCAGGACAGGGTTCTCTGGCTACACCTTC. This sequence encodes CASSARTGFSGYTF.

This clone was observed a few times. CDR3 residues: CASRIQGRVNEKLFF. DNA of the CDR3: TGTGCCAGCAGGATACAGGGAAGGGTGAATGAAAAACTGTTTTTT. This rearrangement joins TRBV6-4 to TRBJ1-4; tentative D call: TRBD1 (6 bases). Deletions cut 6 bases from V and 5 bases from J, with 16 bases between. This CDR3 has 15 residues. Germline V gene sequence: CDR1 MRHNA, CDR2 SNTAGT.

V gene TRBV7-8 combines with J gene TRBJ2-7, with 7 bases matching TRBD1. J gave up 1 base and V 6 bases, and 12 bases lay outside the gene matches. The CDR3 is 16 residues long. The germline V gene has CDR1 SGHVS and CDR2 FQNEAQ. The CDR3 here is CASRSLRGGTSYEQYF. The DNA for the CDR3 is TGTGCCAGCAGATCCCTTAGAGGGGGCACATCCTACGAGCAGTACTTC.

This clone was seen a single time. This sequence joins TRBV5-5 and TRBJ1-2; maybe TRBD1 (5 bases). The CDR3 runs 15 residues. Germline V gene data show CDR1 as SGHKS and CDR2 as YYEKEE (reference sequence). V was trimmed by 4 bases and J by 0 bases, leaving 13 bases between them. CDR3 nucleotide sequence: TGTGCCAGCAGCCCGGTGATGACAGCTAACTATGGCTACACCTTC. Residues: CASSPVMTANYGYTF.

The rearrangement links TRBV27 to TRBJ2-7; 7 nucleotides line up with TRBD1. V shed 3 bases, J shed 4 bases, and the junction held 3 bases outside the gene matches. Germline V gives CDR1 MNHEY, CDR2 SMNVEV (reference sequence). CDR3 length: 13 residues. CDR3 sequence (DNA): TGTGCCAGCAGTTTGGGACAGAATTACGAGCAGTACTTC. The encoded protein is CASSLGQNYEQYF.

This sequence joins TRBV6-5 and TRBJ1-2, with a weak D call TRBD1 (6 bases). The CDR3 runs to 14 residues. Trimming stripped 5 bases from V and 8 bases from J, with 18 bases between. The V gene's germline CDR1 is MNHEY and CDR2 SVGAGI. The CDR3 is CASSPSWGTSGYTF. CDR3 sequence (DNA): TGTGCCAGCAGTCCCTCGTGGGGGACAAGCGGCTACACCTTC.

This clone was found once. The chain joins TRBV11-2 to TRBJ2-3; the match to TRBD2 covers 9 bases. Germline V gene sequence: CDR1 SGHAT, CDR2 FQNNGV. The CDR3 has 15 residues. The ends lost 8 bases at V and 6 bases at J; junction bases unmatched: 12. The CDR3 is CASQMEAGGPDTQYF. CDR3 nucleotides: TGTGCCAGCCAAATGGAGGCGGGGGGGCCGGATACGCAGTATTTT.

This sequence joins TRBV4-3 and TRBJ1-1; TRBD1 might be the D (6 bases). This CDR3 spans 12 amino acids. V was clipped by 2 bases and J by 10 bases, with 11 bases between them. CDR1 is LGHNA and CDR2 is YSLEER in the germline V gene. CDR3 region: CASSQPQGRAFF. In DNA form, the CDR3 reads TGCGCCAGCAGCCAACCGCAGGGGAGAGCTTTCTTT.

This sequence joins TRBV7-9 and TRBJ1-2; D not resolved. This CDR3 is built from 15 residues. V lost 2 bases and J lost 4, with 14 bases in between. The germline CDR1 and CDR2 sequences are SEHNR and FQNEAQ (reference sequence). Here the CDR3 DNA reads TGTGCCAGCAGCTTACTCGGCTCTTTAAGCTATGGCTACACCTTC. Translation: CASSLLGSLSYGYTF.

The chain links TRBV29-1 to TRBJ1-2; tentatively, D is TRBD1 (6 bases). In germline, CDR1 is SQVTM, CDR2 ANQGSEA. The CDR3 spans 13 residues. The CDR3 DNA reads TGCGGCGGCGGCAGGGGCAGTGACTATGGCTACACCTTC. Translating gives CGGGRGSDYGYTF.

This clone was observed a few times. This rearrangement joins TRBV7-6 to TRBJ2-1, with 14 bases aligning to TRBD2. V dropped 5 bases and J dropped 6; count of bases not matched to a gene: 12. CDR3 length: 18 residues. Per the germline V gene, CDR1 is SGHVS and CDR2 is FNYEAQ. CDR3 region: CASSPGTSGGRLGNEQFF. CDR3 DNA sequence: TGTGCCAGCAGCCCCGGGACTAGCGGGGGCCGACTGGGCAATGAGCAGTTCTTC.

The CDR3 protein is CASSFLGINTEAFF. CDR3 sequence (DNA): TGTGCCAGCAGCTTCTTGGGAATCAACACTGAAGCTTTCTTT. The V and J genes are TRBV7-9 and TRBJ1-1; no clear D gene. V lost 3 bases to trimming and J lost 2 bases, with 10 bases between them. Germline CDR1 SEHNR, CDR2 FQNEAQ (reference sequence). CDR3 size: 14 residues.